This T cell receptor beta chain originates from a study of OX40 agonist ivuxolimab in advanced cancers. The CDR3 runs 15 residues. V lost 2 bases and J lost 3, with 11 bases in between. Germline CDR1 SGHTA, CDR2 FQGNSA. The repertoire was sequenced with immunoSEQ multiplex PCR; TCRdb's copy has only in-frame clones and lacks some. The table includes 90,000 to 150,000 clones, 75% to 90% detected once. At cycle 4 day 1, cycle 7 day 1, and baseline, blood was sampled. The clonotype originates from an adult with an advanced solid tumor such as melanoma, head and neck, liver or kidney cancer. The material sequenced was CD4+ or CD8+ T cells sorted from blood, taken in a trial of the OX40 agonist ivuxolimab. V is TRBV7-2 and J is TRBJ1-3; possibly TRBD1 for D (5 bases). CDR3 DNA sequence: TGTGCCAGCAGCTTACAAGGGGCGCGTGGAAACACCATATATTTT. As protein: CASSLQGARGNTIYF.